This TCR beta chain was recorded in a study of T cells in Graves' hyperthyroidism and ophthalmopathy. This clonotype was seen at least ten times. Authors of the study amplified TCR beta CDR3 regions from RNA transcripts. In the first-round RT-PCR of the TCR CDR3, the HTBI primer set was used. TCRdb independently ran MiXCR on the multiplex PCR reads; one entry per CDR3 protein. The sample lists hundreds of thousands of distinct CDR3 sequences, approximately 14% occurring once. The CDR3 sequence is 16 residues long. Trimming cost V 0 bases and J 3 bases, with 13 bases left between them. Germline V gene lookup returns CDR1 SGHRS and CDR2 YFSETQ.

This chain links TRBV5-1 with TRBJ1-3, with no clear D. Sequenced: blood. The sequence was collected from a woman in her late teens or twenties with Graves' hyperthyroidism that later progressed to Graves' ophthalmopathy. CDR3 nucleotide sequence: TGCGCCAGCAGCTTGGACCCAAACAGACATGGAAACACCATATATTTT. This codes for CASSLDPNRHGNTIYF.